This T cell receptor (beta chain) was identified during a study of shared clonotypes between healthy human individuals. The CDR3 totals 15 residues. The V end was cut by 8 bases, the J end by 0 bases, with 13 bases between. The germline gives CDR1 WSHSY, CDR2 SAAADI. This clone is a singleton in its sample. As yet, its antigen is unknown. Broader study findings: Apart from blood, nothing was sampled; tissue repertoires likely differ.

The donors, all of them Caucasian adults, lived in Nashville, Tennessee. The table came from immunoSEQ multiplex PCR; TCRdb's copy has only in-frame clones and leaves some out. Altogether about 480,000 clones are present, 75% to 85% being singletons, with the ten largest covering about an eighth. The chain uses TRBV10-2 and TRBJ2-2, with D hard to call. This clonotype was obtained from a woman aged 40-49 years in good health. Some clones in this sample may be carry-over from other donors' samples. Specimen: PBMCs. The CDR3 DNA reads TGCGCCAGCTCGAAGCCTCTCTCGAACACCGGGGAGCTGTTTTTT. This codes for CASSKPLSNTGELFF.